The 19 T cell receptor beta chains listed next were all sequenced from one sample in a study of shared clonotypes between healthy human individuals. Selected positively for CCR7 and CD45RO-negative, naive CD8 cells excluded terminally differentiated effector memory CD45RA+ cells. The assay was immunoSEQ multiplex PCR, and TCRdb's table has in-frame clones only and misses some. The repertoire has over 2,000,000 clones, around 95% of them found once; the top ten carry 1.5% to 2%. The specimen was naive CD8+ T cells from PBMCs. The receptors derive from a man between 18 and 29 years old in good health. Some clones in this sample may be carry-over from other donors' samples.

The rearrangement uses TRBV28 and TRBJ2-7; TRBD1 matches at 12 bases. The CDR3 has 16 residues. V shed 5 bases and J 5 bases; nucleotides not matched to a gene: 10. Germline CDR1 is MDHEN and CDR2 is SYDVKM. In nucleotides, the CDR3 is TGTGCCAGCAGTGGGACAGGGGGCACCTCTTTCCACGAGCAGTACTTC. Translating gives CASSGTGGTSFHEQYF.

The chain joins TRBV28 to TRBJ1-4; D remains unclear. The CDR3 runs 15 residues. Germline CDR1 MDHEN, CDR2 SYDVKM. Trimming took off 6 bases at V and 0 bases at J, with 11 bases between the two ends. CDR3 in DNA: TGTGCCAGCAGCTCCCGCACCCCAACTAATGAAAAACTGTTTTTT. Translated, it gives CASSSRTPTNEKLFF. The whole variable domain, remainder taken from reference TRBV28 and TRBJ1-4, is DVKVTQSSRYLVKRTGEKVFLECVQDMDHENMFWYRQDPGLGLRLIYFSYDVKMKEKGDIPEGYSVSREKKERFSLILESASTNQTSMYLCASSSRTPTNEKLFFGSGTQLSVL.

The V and J genes are TRBV7-9 and TRBJ2-1; D unresolved. The germline V gene has CDR1 SEHNR and CDR2 FQNEAQ (reference sequence). Trimming pared 6 bases from V and 9 bases from J, leaving 12 bases between. The CDR3 is made up of 12 amino acids. The CDR3, as DNA: TGTGCCAGCAGGTCTGGGTCTCCTGAGCAGTTCTTC. Protein: CASRSGSPEQFF.

This sequence joins TRBV2 and TRBJ2-7; possible D gene TRBD2, 6 bases. Germline CDR1 and CDR2: SNHLY and FYNNEI. The V and J ends lost 5 bases and 4 bases respectively, with 24 bases between them. This CDR3 spans 17 amino acids. The CDR3 nucleotides are TGTGCCAGCAGTTCCGAAATCCCCCCGCTAGCGAGGTACGAGCAGTACTTC. Its protein product is CASSSEIPPLARYEQYF.

V gene TRBV6-1 combines with J gene TRBJ2-7; 13 bases map to TRBD2. Trimming at V came to 1 base and at J to 3 bases, leaving 3 bases not matched to a gene. Germline values: CDR1 MNHNS, CDR2 SASEGT. CDR3 length: 16 residues. As DNA, the CDR3 is TGTGCCAGCAGTGAAGTTTGGACTAGCGGGAGCTACGAGCAGTACTTC. It codes for CASSEVWTSGSYEQYF.

The sample holds one count of this clone. Distinct nucleotide sequences in the sample also encode this CDR3. This chain connects TRBV27 to TRBJ2-5; 7 nucleotides agree with TRBD1. The germline CDR1 and CDR2 sequences are MNHEY and SMNVEV (reference sequence). This CDR3 contains 14 residues. V shed 5 bases and J 4 bases; nucleotides not matched to a gene: 7. The CDR3, as DNA: TGTGCCAGCAGTCCCCGGAACAGGGGAGAGACCCAGTACTTC. Residues: CASSPRNRGETQYF.

V gene TRBV9 combines with J gene TRBJ2-7, with D tentatively TRBD2 (5 bases). V was clipped by 0 bases and J by 3 bases, with 13 bases between them. Germline V gene data show CDR1 as SGDLS and CDR2 as YYNGEE. The CDR3 is 15 amino acids. CDR3 bases: TGTGCCAGCAGCGTAGGGAGGTCGCCGTTCTACGAGCAGTACTTC. Its protein product is CASSVGRSPFYEQYF.

This chain joins TRBV11-2 and TRBJ2-1; 10 bases are a match to TRBD1. V lost 4 bases and J lost 3; bases outside the gene matches: 6. The CDR3 totals 16 residues. The V gene's germline CDR1 is SGHAT and CDR2 FQNNGV. The CDR3 region has the DNA TGTGCCAGCAGCTCGGTGGGACAGGGGCTCTACAATGAGCAGTTCTTC. Amino acids: CASSSVGQGLYNEQFF.

The rearrangement joins TRBV27 to TRBJ2-1, with D possibly matching TRBD2 (6 bases). The CDR3 has 14 residues. Germline lookup yields CDR1 MNHEY and CDR2 SMNVEV (reference sequence). Deletions cut 8 bases from V and 8 bases from J, with 19 bases between. The CDR3 spells CASQILGGSDEQFF. The DNA of the CDR3 is TGTGCCAGCCAGATACTGGGGGGATCGGATGAGCAGTTCTTC.

CDR3: CASSFQGRIYEQFF. Here the CDR3 DNA reads TGTGCCAGCAGTTTTCAGGGGCGGATATATGAGCAGTTCTTC. V is TRBV28 and J is TRBJ2-1; D is possibly TRBD1 (6 bases). The germline V and J ends were trimmed by 3 bases and 8 bases, with 14 bases remaining between them. The germline gives CDR1 MDHEN, CDR2 SYDVKM. This CDR3 region has 14 residues. Full variable domain (missing parts from reference TRBV28 and TRBJ2-1): DVKVTQSSRYLVKRTGEKVFLECVQDMDHENMFWYRQDPGLGLRLIYFSYDVKMKEKGDIPEGYSVSREKKERFSLILESASTNQTSMYLCASSFQGRIYEQFFGPGTRLTVL.

This chain uses TRBV4-1 with TRBJ2-1; possible D gene TRBD1, 5 bases. Germline values: CDR1 MGHRA, CDR2 YSYEKL. V was cut by 4 bases and J by 6 bases, with 16 bases left in between. This CDR3 is 15 amino acids long. CDR3 DNA sequence: TGCGCCAGCAGCCTGGGGATAGTTAGGGGCAATGAGCAGTTCTTC. Protein product: CASSLGIVRGNEQFF.

V usage is TRBV19 and J usage is TRBJ2-1; no reliable D call. V lost 6 bases and J 0 bases, leaving 12 bases between the germline ends. Germline assignment: CDR1 LNHDA and CDR2 SQIVND (reference sequence). This CDR3 has 15 residues. DNA of the CDR3: TGTGCCAGTAGCTTAGCAGAGTACTCCTACAATGAGCAGTTCTTC. It is translated as CASSLAEYSYNEQFF.

Remarks on this clone: At the DNA level, this CDR3 is encoded by other sequences in the same sample as well. The chain employs TRBV7-9 and TRBJ2-1; 12 nucleotides agree with TRBD2. Germline trimming cut 1 base from V and 10 bases from J; bases unmatched to any gene: 2. Germline CDR1 SEHNR, CDR2 FQNEAQ (reference sequence). CDR3 length: 14 amino acids. CDR3 coding DNA: TGTGCCAGCAGCTTAGTCCTAGCGGGAGGGGAGCAGTTCTTC. Protein: CASSLVLAGGEQFF.

The V call is TRBV21-1, the J call TRBJ2-2; the table assigns TRBD2, which was not confirmed against the DNA. TRBV21-1 is a known pseudogene. The CDR3 sequence is 17 residues long. This chain's CDR3 is CASGRGLADANTGELFF. CDR3 nucleotide sequence: TGTGCCAGCGGTCGGGGACTAGCCGACGCGAACACCGGGGAGCTGTTTTTT.

This clone was seen a handful of times. The chain combines TRBV5-1 with TRBJ1-1; D is perhaps TRBD1 (6 bases). Trimming left V 5 bases short and J 6 bases short, with 11 bases between. CDR1 is SGHRS, CDR2 YFSETQ, per germline. The CDR3 totals 12 residues. The CDR3 reads CASRLEGAEAFF. CDR3 DNA: TGCGCCAGCAGACTGGAGGGGGCTGAAGCTTTCTTT.

The rearrangement joins TRBV7-9 to TRBJ2-6; perhaps TRBD1 as D (5 bases). Germline V CDR1 and CDR2: SEHNR, FQNEAQ (reference sequence). Trimming took off 4 bases at V and 4 bases at J, with 11 bases between the two ends. The CDR3 length is 15 residues. The CDR3 is CASSSPGSGANVLTF. Here the CDR3 DNA reads TGTGCCAGCAGCTCCCCAGGGTCCGGGGCCAACGTCCTGACTTTC. Filled out from reference TRBV7-9 and TRBJ2-6, the complete variable domain reads DTGVSQNPRHKITKRGQNVTFRCDPISEHNRLYWYRQTLGQGPEFLTYFQNEAQLEKSRLLSDRFSAERPKGSFSTLEIQRTEQGDSAMYLCASSSPGSGANVLTFGAGSRLTVL.

V gene TRBV4-1 combines with J gene TRBJ1-2; 8 bases line up with TRBD1. The trim removed 4 bases at V and 1 base at J, leaving 5 bases unmatched. The CDR3 has 15 residues. The germline V gene encodes CDR1 MGHRA and CDR2 YSYEKL. The CDR3 loop is CASSPHRGNNYGYTF. The CDR3, as DNA: TGCGCCAGCAGCCCGCACAGGGGGAATAACTATGGCTACACCTTC.

Regarding this clone: Distinct nucleotide sequences in the sample also encode this CDR3. V is TRBV27 and J is TRBJ2-1; possibly TRBD2 for D (5 bases). Trimming cost V 5 bases and J 0 bases, with 8 bases left between them. The CDR3 is 14 amino acids. CDR1 is MNHEY and CDR2 is SMNVEV in the germline V gene (reference sequence). CDR3 in DNA: TGTGCCAGCAGTACTGGGAGCTCCTACAATGAGCAGTTCTTC. Translating it yields CASSTGSSYNEQFF.

In nucleotides, the CDR3 is TGTGCCAGCAGGATGGCGGGAGGGCCAGGGGAGACCCAGTACTTC. As protein: CASRMAGGPGETQYF. The gene calls are TRBV28 and TRBJ2-5; 9 bases agree with TRBD2. From germline, CDR1 is MDHEN and CDR2 SYDVKM. The V segment lost 6 bases and the J segment 5 bases; nucleotides outside the gene matches: 10. This CDR3 comprises 15 residues.